This T cell receptor beta chain is drawn from a study of blood T cell repertoires in COVID-19 (dated by TCRdb to the early 2020s). Regarding the complete study: The collaborator samples originated in the United States, Italy and Spain and spanned the acute and convalescent phases of COVID-19. The sample metadata nearly always contained a de-identified subject ID, COVID-19 status, age in years and sex. The dataset comprised deeply sampled blood TCRbeta repertoires from subjects exposed to, actively infected with, or recovered from COVID-19. HLA class I and class II types, where available, came from metadata supplied by the sample provider rather than from assay-based typing. The repertoires were released in a freely available public database meant as a resource for research on the immune response to SARS-CoV-2. The samples were drawn from two sources: the first 160 participants of the ongoing ImmuneRACE study, and 950 to 1,500 subjects contributed by 6 global collaborators. The material from the prospective study consisted of cDNA or gDNA derived from T cells, B-cell-depleted T cells, or PBMCs.

Each collaborating institution followed its own protocols to collect whole blood in K2EDTA tubes. For TCRbeta analysis, collaborators shipped samples as frozen whole blood, isolated PBMCs, or DNA extracted from either of those sample types. The investigation overall reported the following: The quantity of clinical and demographic metadata differed by source and by participant and was supplied without curation.

CDR1 and CDR2 are drawn from the germline V gene (reference sequence): LGHDT, YNNKEL. The CDR3 numbers 14 residues from cysteine through phenylalanine. The only DNA kept is the CDR3, 42 bases in frame from the first base. V is trimmed back by 3 bases and J by 14 bases, and the junction contains 10 bases that no gene match accounts for. The immunoSEQ Assay, a bias-controlled multiplex PCR, was used to amplify TCRbeta CDR3 regions from genomic DNA. In the authors' own workflow: Within the assay, amplification of reference gene primers was used to estimate how many nucleated cells each sample contained. Sequence reads were collapsed and filtered to measure the absolute abundance of every unique TCRbeta CDR3 rearrangement. For each sample, productive Simpson clonality was calculated by taking the square root of Simpson's diversity index across productive rearrangements. Entries here come from immuneACCESS through TCRdb and include only in-frame sequences with V and J called. Some clones fail to appear in such tables; in the studies checked, an unresolved V gene covers under half of the shortfall, and the cause of the remainder is unknown. For V, J and clone size, that table is used; D and trimming come from the DNA. Present in this sample are about 100,000 clones, around 87% of which were seen just once. Around a tenth of the sample is taken by the ten largest.

About this clone: The target of this receptor is not known. The input lacks base qualities; no much larger clone sits a single base away.

This TCR was recovered from a woman aged 30 to 39 with acute or convalescent COVID-19. The sequencing input was peripheral blood. The chain links TRBV3-1 (or the pseudogene TRBV3-2) with TRBJ1-6, and TRBD1 matches 7 of the central bases. The CDR3 region has the sequence CASSHLDRLETLHF. The nucleotides are TGTGCCAGCAGCCACCTGGACAGGTTGGAAACCCTCCACTTT.